Presented here are 17 T cell receptor beta chains from one specimen sequenced in a study of blood T cell repertoires in COVID-19 (dated by TCRdb to the early 2020s). The library relied on the immunoSEQ multiplex PCR assay. TCRdb stores this immuneACCESS table with in-frame sequences only. Part of the clones is absent; in the studies checked, under half of the shortfall reflects unresolved V genes, and no reason is known for the rest. The sample table lists some 120,000 clones, 90% of them with a count of one. The top ten hold approximately 1.9% of the sample. The sequencing input was peripheral blood. Receptor source: a human donor with active COVID-19. The donor label of this sample is uncertain.

As to this clone: The junction differs from germline at one of its ends, possibly a read error. The V gene is TRBV14, the J gene TRBJ2-5; tentatively, D is TRBD2 (5 bases). The CDR3 consists of 19 residues. The germline CDR1 and CDR2 sequences are SGHDN and FVKESK. CDR3 protein: CASNQEVVRSVGSSETQYF. As DNA, the CDR3 is TGTGCCAGCAACCAAGAGGTAGTCCGTTCCGTGGGGAGCAGTGAGACCCAGTACTTC. The full variable domain, with the rest looked up from reference TRBV14 and TRBJ2-5, is EAGVTQFPSHSVIEKGQTVTLRCDPISGHDNLYWYRRVMGKEIKFLLHFVKESKQDESGMPNNRFLAERTGGTYSTLKVQPAELEDSGVYFCASNQEVVRSVGSSETQYFGPGTRLLVL.

In this sample, this clone turned up a few times. V is TRBV6-6 and J is TRBJ1-2; 8 bases agree with TRBD1. J gave up 2 bases and V 6 bases, and 5 bases lay outside the gene matches. CDR3 size: 14 residues. CDR1 is MNHNY, CDR2 SVGAGI, per germline (reference sequence). The DNA of the CDR3 is TGTGCCAGCAGCTCCCGACAGGGGAACTATGGCTACACCTTC. This sequence encodes CASSSRQGNYGYTF.

The V and J genes are TRBV28 and TRBJ2-7, with 10 bases aligning to TRBD2. This CDR3 comprises 15 residues. With 8 bases clipped from V and 1 base from J, the junction kept 8 bases outside the gene matches. The germline gives CDR1 MDHEN, CDR2 SYDVKM. The CDR3 is CASQEGLAASYEQYF. CDR3 nucleotide sequence: TGTGCCAGCCAAGAAGGACTAGCGGCTTCCTACGAGCAGTACTTC.

This chain connects TRBV6-5 to TRBJ1-1; TRBD1 agrees at 10 bases. The CDR3 length is 14 residues. Trimming removed 6 bases from V and 5 bases from J; junction bases left unmatched: 6. Germline V CDR1 and CDR2: MNHEY, SVGAGI. CDR3 loop: CASRKGQGRTEAFF. The CDR3 region has the DNA TGTGCCAGCAGGAAGGGACAGGGGAGAACTGAAGCTTTCTTT.

The chain links TRBV25-1 to TRBJ1-2; 7 bases fit TRBD1. V shed 3 bases, J shed 7 bases, and the junction held 5 bases outside the gene matches. Germline CDR1 MGHDK, CDR2 SYGVNS. The CDR3 length is 13 residues. Here the CDR3 reads CASSETGTSGYTF. The CDR3 nucleotides read TGTGCCAGCAGTGAGACAGGGACCTCTGGCTACACCTTC.

The rearrangement links TRBV4-2 to TRBJ2-2; D unclear. Trimming shortened V by 0 bases and J by 1 base, and 18 bases separated the two germline ends. The CDR3 sequence is 19 residues long. In germline, CDR1 is LGHNA, CDR2 YNFKEQ. CDR3 DNA sequence: TGTGCCAGCAGCCAAGATCCCGTCCCCAGACATCAGAACACCGGGGAGCTGTTTTTT. This sequence encodes CASSQDPVPRHQNTGELFF.

The chain carries TRBV27 and TRBJ1-2; D is uncertain. The CDR3 has 13 residues. Trimming cost V 3 bases and J 5 bases, with 10 bases left between them. Germline CDR1 and CDR2: MNHEY and SMNVEV (reference sequence). The CDR3: CASSFSRSYGYTF. In DNA form, the CDR3 reads TGTGCCAGCAGTTTTTCCCGGAGTTATGGCTACACCTTC.

The rearrangement joins TRBV7-2 to TRBJ2-4, with 8 nucleotides matching TRBD2. In germline, CDR1 is SGHTA, CDR2 FQGNSA. The CDR3 has 15 residues. The ends lost 5 bases at V and 2 bases at J; junction bases unmatched: 5. The CDR3 spells CASSASGGTKNIQYF. CDR3 nucleotides: TGTGCCAGCAGCGCCAGCGGGGGAACCAAAAACATTCAGTACTTC.

Turning to this clone: At one end the junction does not follow the germline gene, possibly because of a read error. The chain links TRBV7-9 to TRBJ2-1; D is ambiguous. From germline, CDR1 is SEHNR and CDR2 FQNEAQ (reference sequence). This CDR3 spans 12 amino acids. The DNA for the CDR3 is TGTGCCAGCAGTCACGACATCATAACGACGATCTTC. As protein: CASSHDIITTIF.

As for this clone: This CDR3 is also generated by other DNA sequences in the sample. The DNA of the CDR3 is TGTGCCTGGAGGACAGGCTCAGGCAGGTACGAGCAGTACTTC. Translated, it gives CAWRTGSGRYEQYF. The V and J genes are TRBV30 and TRBJ2-7; the D gene is possibly TRBD1 (6 bases). This CDR3 spans 14 amino acids. Deletions cut 3 bases from V and 4 bases from J, with 16 bases between. Per the germline V gene, CDR1 is GTSNPN and CDR2 is SVGIG (reference sequence).

This clone was seen only a few times. J is TRBJ1-1 and V is TRBV3-1 (or the pseudogene TRBV3-2); D is possibly TRBD1 (6 bases). From germline, CDR1 is LGHDT and CDR2 YNNKEL (reference sequence). Trimming shortened V by 4 bases and J by 7 bases, and 10 bases separated the two germline ends. The CDR3 consists of 12 residues. The DNA for the CDR3 is TGTGCCAGCAGCCGAACAGGGTTTGAAGCTTTCTTT. Its translation is CASSRTGFEAFF.

The chain has TRBV9 and TRBJ2-3, with 12 bases fitting TRBD2. CDR3 length equals 16 residues. The J segment lost 5 bases and the V segment lost 3 bases, leaving 7 bases of the junction unmatched. Germline CDR1 SGDLS, CDR2 YYNGEE. The CDR3 protein is CASSALTSGGRDTQYF. Here the CDR3 DNA reads TGTGCCAGCAGCGCACTAACTAGCGGGGGGAGAGATACGCAGTATTTT.

V and J are TRBV7-9 and TRBJ2-1; 7 bases line up with TRBD2. CDR1 is SEHNR and CDR2 is FQNEAQ in the germline V gene (reference sequence). Trimming cost V 11 bases and J 5 bases; bases outside gene matches: 15. The length of the CDR3 is 15 residues. DNA for the CDR3: TGTGCCGAGACCCGGGACTACCAGAATCACAATGAGCAGTTCTTC. Translating it yields CAETRDYQNHNEQFF.

The chain employs TRBV18 and TRBJ2-5; weak D call: TRBD2 (6 bases). The CDR3 extends over 13 amino acids. Germline V lookup: CDR1 KGHSH, CDR2 LQKENI. The V and J ends lost 5 bases and 4 bases respectively, with 11 bases between them. CDR3 residues: CASSGGYRETQYF. The CDR3 nucleotides are TGTGCCAGCTCAGGGGGGTACCGAGAGACCCAGTACTTC.

This clone was seen once. The V gene is TRBV21-1, the J gene TRBJ2-2; the D call in the table, TRBD2, was not verified against the DNA. TRBV21-1 is described as a pseudogene. The CDR3 length is 16 residues. The CDR3 nucleotides are TGTGCCAGCAGCAAAGGGGAGGCAGATAACACCGGGGAGCTGTTTTTT. This codes for CASSKGEADNTGELFF.

The chain employs TRBV6-2 or TRBV6-3 and TRBJ2-2, with TRBD2 matching over 8 bases. Trimming took 0 bases from V and 0 from J; bases not matched to a gene: 15. CDR1 is MNHEY, CDR2 SVGEGT, per germline. The CDR3 has 21 residues. The CDR3 coding sequence is TGTGCCAGCAGTTACTCGAAATCGAGTTTGGCGGGGGGACCGAACACCGGGGAGCTGTTTTTT. Amino acid sequence: CASSYSKSSLAGGPNTGELFF.

The genes are TRBV6-5 and TRBJ1-4, with TRBD1 matching over 8 bases. With V trimmed by 7 bases and J by 6 bases, 10 bases remained unmatched. There are 15 residues in the CDR3. Germline CDR1 is MNHEY and CDR2 is SVGAGI. DNA for the CDR3: TGTGCCAGCAAGGGAGACAGGGGTCTGGATGAAAAACTGTTTTTT. This sequence encodes CASKGDRGLDEKLFF.